This T cell receptor beta chain stems from a study of post-analysis software for immune sequencing data. The CDR3 covers 16 residues. The trim removed 1 base at V and 2 bases at J, leaving 6 bases unmatched. Germline assignment: CDR1 SGHTA and CDR2 FQGNSA. Regarding the study as a whole: Controls showed lower frequencies than patients for roughly five TRBV segments, and TRBV5-6, TRBV5-1 and TRBV20-1 were among these.

A remark on this clonotype: Its specificity is not known.

Prepared libraries of TCR beta cDNA carried unique molecular identifiers. TCRdb analysed the PCR reads with MiXCR anew, one entry per CDR3 protein. Of 600,000 to 700,000 distinct CDR3 sequences listed, 59% are singletons. The sequence was collected from a girl aged 2-9 years with multiple sclerosis. The chain recombines TRBV7-2 with TRBJ2-3, with 7 bases fitting TRBD2. The source material was blood. The chain's CDR3 is CASSLDSSGFTDTQYF. As DNA, the CDR3 is TGTGCCAGCAGCTTAGATAGTAGCGGGTTCACAGATACGCAGTATTTT.